These 9 T cell receptor beta chains originate from one sample sequenced in a study of CD8+CD57+ T cells in acquired aplastic anemia. For sequencing, patients were chosen who had shown expansion of CD8+CD57+ cells by flow cytometry. Genomic DNA, the template, was used for profiling of the TCR beta VDJ and CDR3. TCRdb re-derived calls from the reads in MiXCR, one entry per CDR3 protein. In the table there are about 190,000 distinct CDR3 sequences, less than 60% of which are singletons. The sequenced sample consisted of sorted CD4+, CD8+, or CD8+CD57+ T cells (not recorded which) from PBMCs. All receptors derive from a human donor with aplastic anemia.

CDR3 residues: CASSPSLGRTQYF. The CDR3, as DNA: TGTGCCAGCTCACCTTCCCTAGGGAGGACGCAGTATTTT. This sequence joins TRBV18 and TRBJ2-3; D is possibly TRBD2 (6 bases). This CDR3 is built from 13 residues. Trimming took off 3 bases at V and 9 bases at J, with 13 bases between the two ends. Germline CDR1 and CDR2: KGHSH and LQKENI.

The rearrangement links TRBV19 to TRBJ2-5; 7 bases map to TRBD1. This CDR3 contains 16 residues. V lost 1 base and J lost 5; bases outside the gene matches: 10. In germline, CDR1 is LNHDA, CDR2 SQIVND (reference sequence). The CDR3, as DNA: TGTGCCAGTAGTATAGCGCCCAAGGGGGCGAAGGAGACCCAGTACTTC. Its translation is CASSIAPKGAKETQYF.

The chain employs TRBV10-3 and TRBJ1-2; D is uncertain. CDR1 ENHRY and CDR2 SYGVKD come from the germline V gene. V was cut by 0 bases and J by 3 bases, with 14 bases left in between. This CDR3 is 16 amino acids long. The CDR3: CAISESDPRGHYGYTF. The CDR3 DNA reads as TGTGCCATCAGTGAGTCTGATCCCAGAGGACACTATGGCTACACCTTC.

Many counts were recorded for this clonotype. This chain links TRBV5-4 with TRBJ2-7, with 8 bases fitting TRBD2. J gave up 2 bases and V 4 bases, and 8 bases lay outside the gene matches. This CDR3 comprises 15 residues. Germline-derived CDR1 and CDR2 are SGHNT and YYREEE (reference sequence). CDR3 coding DNA: TGTGCCAGCAGCCCCCTACCGACTAGCGCCTACGAGCAGTACTTC. Translation: CASSPLPTSAYEQYF. Looking up the rest from reference TRBV5-4 and TRBJ2-7 gives the full variable domain: ETGVTQSPTHLIKTRGQQVTLRCSSQSGHNTVSWYQQALGQGPQFIFQYYREEENGRGNFPPRFSGLQFPNYSSELNVNALELDDSALYLCASSPLPTSAYEQYFGPGTRLTVT.

V gene TRBV20-1 combines with J gene TRBJ2-7, with D perhaps TRBD1 (5 bases). CDR1 and CDR2 from the germline V gene are DFQATT and SNEGSKA (reference sequence). Trimming took off 0 bases at V and 4 bases at J, with 16 bases between the two ends. CDR3 length equals 15 residues. CDR3 sequence: CSARDQRGATYEQYF. The CDR3 DNA sequence: TGCAGTGCTAGAGATCAAAGGGGCGCGACGTACGAGCAGTACTTC.

The V and J genes are TRBV10-1 and TRBJ2-5; 7 bases fit TRBD1. CDR1 and CDR2 (germline): WNHNN, SYGVQD (reference sequence). This CDR3 is 14 amino acids long. J was trimmed by 1 base and V by 6 bases; bases with no gene match: 5. Here the CDR3 DNA reads TGCGCCAGCAGCCGGGACAGTTTCCAAGAGACCCAGTACTTC. Its protein is CASSRDSFQETQYF.

This clonotype came up many times. The J gene is TRBJ1-5, the V gene TRBV20-1, with 9 nucleotides matching TRBD1. The CDR3 contains 14 residues. Trimming took 5 bases from V and 2 from J; bases not matched to a gene: 4. Germline values: CDR1 DFQATT, CDR2 SNEGSKA (reference sequence). The CDR3 nucleotides are TGCAGTGCTCACACAGGGGGCGGCAATCAGCCCCAGCATTTT. Protein sequence: CSAHTGGGNQPQHF.

The genes are TRBV24-1 and TRBJ2-3; 8 bases line up with TRBD1. From germline, CDR1 is KGHDR and CDR2 SFDVKD. Unmatched junction bases numbered 7, after V lost 3 bases and J lost 3 bases. CDR3 size: 16 residues. The CDR3 is CATSDTGTGRTDTQYF. The CDR3 bases are TGTGCCACCAGTGATACCGGGACAGGTAGAACAGATACGCAGTATTTT.

This clonotype was counted a few times. V gene TRBV2 combines with J gene TRBJ2-5; D may correspond to TRBD1 or TRBD2 (5 bases each). V dropped 1 base and J dropped 4 bases, with 13 bases sitting between them. The germline V gene has CDR1 SNHLY and CDR2 FYNNEI. The CDR3 spans 15 residues. CDR3 sequence reads: CASSEGGRSRETQYF. The CDR3 DNA reads TGTGCCAGCAGTGAAGGGGGACGCTCACGAGAGACCCAGTACTTC.